This is a list of T cell receptor beta chains from one sample in a study of technical replicates of blood from a few donors. Libraries were prepared by immunoSEQ multiplex PCR; TCRdb keeps only in-frame clonotypes and omits some of them. This table holds 75,000 to 85,000 clones, roughly 95% found once. The sequenced sample was T cells isolated from PBMCs. These TCRs come from a human donor in good health. Both conserved end residues are part of each CDR3. D genes are given only for firm matches. Clone sizes are given selectively: once, few, many, or a class where the clone is expanded.

TRBJ2-4 . . TRBV25-1 TGTGCCAGCAGTGACTCCTACAGGGAGAACATTCAGTACTTC CASSDSYRENIQYF
TRBJ1-2 . TRBD1 TRBV19 TGTGCCAGTAGTAGGAACAGGGGGCCCCTCGATGGCTACACCTTC CASSRNRGPLDGYTF
TRBJ2-5 . TRBD2 TRBV9 TGTGCCAGCAGCGTCCTAGGGCGGGGGGCCGGAGAGACCCAGTACTTC CASSVLGRGAGETQYF
TRBJ1-2 once TRBD1 TRBV6-1 TGTGCCAGCAGTGAAGCGCTTCATAGGGACAGGGACTATGGCTACACCTTC CASSEALHRDRDYGYTF
TRBJ1-5 . . TRBV28 TGTGCCACAAGTCGCCAGTTTAGCAATCAGCCCCAGCATTTT CATSRQFSNQPQHF
TRBJ1-1 . . TRBV6-1 TGTGCCAGCAGTGGCGGTGAAGCTTTCTTT CASSGGEAFF
TRBJ2-7 . . TRBV4-3 TGCGCCAGCAGCCAAGAAGTCTTCGGCGCCGAGGCGTACTACGAGCAGTACTTC CASSQEVFGAEAYYEQYF
TRBJ1-5 once . TRBV10-3 TGTGCCATCAGTGAGTCAACGACAGCCCGTGGGCCCCAGCATTTT CAISESTTARGPQHF
TRBJ2-1 . . TRBV7-8 TGTGCCAGCAGCTTAGCTTGGGTAGCGACGGTAAAGGCTCGGCAGTACAATGAGCAGTTCTTC CASSLAWVATVKARQYNEQFF
TRBJ2-1 . . TRBV29-1 TGCAGCGTTGGGACAGAATATTCGGGTGAGCAGTTCTTC CSVGTEYSGEQFF
TRBJ2-3 . . TRBV7-6 TGTGCCAGCAGCTCGGGGAGGAGCGGGAGCACAGATACGCAGTATTTT CASSSGRSGSTDTQYF
TRBJ2-2 . TRBD2 TRBV5-1 TGCGCCAGCAGCTTGCTAAGCGGGAAGAACACCGGGGAGCTGTTTTTT CASSLLSGKNTGELFF
TRBJ1-3 . . TRBV16 TGTGCCAGCAGCCCCGGTGGCGGTGGAAACACCATATATTTT CASSPGGGGNTIYF
TRBJ1-2 . . TRBV25-1 TGTGCCAGCAGTGAACCACAGGGCCATGGCTACACCTTC CASSEPQGHGYTF
TRBJ2-1 . . TRBV27 TGTGCCAGCAGTTTTGAGGGAGGCTTGTACAATGAGCAGTTCTTC CASSFEGGLYNEQFF
TRBJ2-6 . . TRBV18 TGTGCCAGCTCAGAACTCGTATCTGGGGCCAACGTCCTGACTTTC CASSELVSGANVLTF
TRBJ1-1 . . TRBV10-3 TGTGCCATCGCCCGGATAGGGGCCAACACTGAAGCTTTCTTT CAIARIGANTEAFF
TRBJ2-7 . . TRBV11-2 TGTGCCAGCAGCCCTAGCTACGGAGAGCAGTACTTC CASSPSYGEQYF
TRBJ1-1 . . TRBV5-1 TGCGCCAGCAAGTCAGGGTCCACTGAAGCTTTCTTT CASKSGSTEAFF
TRBJ1-2 . . TRBV19 TGTGCCAGTAGTAATAGGGGTGGCTACACCTTC CASSNRGGYTF
TRBJ1-5 . . TRBV5-4 TGTGCCACTAAATGGGAGGGCAATCAGCCCCAGCATTTT CATKWEGNQPQHF
TRBJ2-7 . . TRBV2 TGTGCCAGCAGTGCCCGAACAAGCGGGCTAAGCTCCTACGAGCAGTACTTC CASSARTSGLSSYEQYF
TRBJ2-1 . TRBD2 TRBV9 TGTGCCAGCAGCGCCCTAGGGGCGGGAGACCAATTCTTC CASSALGAGDQFF
TRBJ2-5 . . TRBV7-9 TGTGCCAGCAGCTTAGCGCTAACTAACACGGGGAGGGAGACCCAGTACTTC CASSLALTNTGRETQYF
TRBJ1-4 . TRBD1 TRBV2 TGTGCCAGCCGGGACAGTACTAATGAAAAACTGTTTTTT CASRDSTNEKLFF
TRBJ2-2 . TRBD1 TRBV9 TGTGCCAGCAGCGTAGGGCCAGGGGGCGACACCGGGGAGCTGTTTTTT CASSVGPGGDTGELFF
TRBJ2-5 . TRBD1 TRBV6-5 TGTGCCAGCAGTCAGGGACAGGGGGCAGGGGAGACCCAGTACTTC CASSQGQGAGETQYF
TRBJ1-2 . . TRBV6-5 TGTGCCAGCAGTTACTCGGAGGGGCCGAGTGGCTACACCTTC CASSYSEGPSGYTF
TRBJ2-7 . TRBD1 TRBV11-3 TGTGCCAGCAGCCGATCGTTTGGGACAGGGATTACCTACGAGCAGTACTTC CASSRSFGTGITYEQYF
TRBJ2-5 . TRBD2 TRBV7-2 TGTGCCAGCAGCTTGGTAGCGGGAGGCAGAGAGACCCAGTACTTC CASSLVAGGRETQYF
TRBJ2-5 . TRBD1 TRBV7-9 TGTGCCAGCAGCTTCCCGGGACAGAAAGAGACCCAGTACTTC CASSFPGQKETQYF
TRBJ1-5 . . TRBV7-3 TGTGCCAGCAGCCGACAGGCTGGGCAGCCCCAGCATTTT CASSRQAGQPQHF
TRBJ2-2 . TRBD1 TRBV4-1 TGCGCCAGCAGCCAATTAGTCTCATTCCGGGGACAGGGGGCCGGCGGGGAGCTGTTTTTT CASSQLVSFRGQGAGGELFF
TRBJ1-2 . . TRBV7-8 TGTGCCAGCAGTCTTAGGCCAGGGTATTATGGCTACACCTTC CASSLRPGYYGYTF